The present T cell receptor beta chain was sequenced within a study of OX40 agonist ivuxolimab in advanced cancers. Study overall: The patients got ivuxolimab, which is an agonistic anti-OX40 (CD134) antibody. The dose-escalation cohort was roughly 84% male, with a mean age of approximately 61 years, ranging roughly 20 to 80. Patients achieving partial responses numbered three: one hepatocellular carcinoma case and two cutaneous melanoma cases. Study results and limitations: Partial responders at 0.1-3.0 mg/kg showed near-lowest clonal expansion.

Repertoires were generated with immunoSEQ multiplex PCR, while TCRdb's copy carries only in-frame clones and drops some. The table includes more than 95,000 clones, 94% detected once. About this clone: Its antigen remains unknown.

The source was CD4+ or CD8+ T cells sorted from blood, collected in a trial of the OX40 agonist ivuxolimab. This TCR was recovered from an adult with an advanced solid tumor such as melanoma, head and neck, liver or kidney cancer.

The CDR3 here is CASSMKSPYEQYF. CDR3 in DNA: TGCGCCAGCAGTATGAAATCCCCCTACGAGCAGTACTTC. The chain uses TRBV10-1 and TRBJ2-7; no clear D gene. This CDR3 contains 13 residues. The V gene lost 5 bases and the J gene lost 2 bases, with 10 bases spanning the gap. Germline assignment: CDR1 WNHNN and CDR2 SYGVQD (reference sequence).